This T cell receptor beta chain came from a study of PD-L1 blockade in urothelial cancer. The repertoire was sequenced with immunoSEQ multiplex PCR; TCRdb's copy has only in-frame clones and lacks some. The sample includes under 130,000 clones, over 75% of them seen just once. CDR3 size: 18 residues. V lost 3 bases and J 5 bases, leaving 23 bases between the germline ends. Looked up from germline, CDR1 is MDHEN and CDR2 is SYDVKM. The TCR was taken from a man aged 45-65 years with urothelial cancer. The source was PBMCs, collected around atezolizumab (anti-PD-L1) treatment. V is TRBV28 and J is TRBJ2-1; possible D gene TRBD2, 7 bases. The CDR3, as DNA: TGTGCCAGCAGTTTGCTGAGGGGGGGACCCCTTTCGGACAATGAGCAGTTCTTC. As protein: CASSLLRGGPLSDNEQFF.